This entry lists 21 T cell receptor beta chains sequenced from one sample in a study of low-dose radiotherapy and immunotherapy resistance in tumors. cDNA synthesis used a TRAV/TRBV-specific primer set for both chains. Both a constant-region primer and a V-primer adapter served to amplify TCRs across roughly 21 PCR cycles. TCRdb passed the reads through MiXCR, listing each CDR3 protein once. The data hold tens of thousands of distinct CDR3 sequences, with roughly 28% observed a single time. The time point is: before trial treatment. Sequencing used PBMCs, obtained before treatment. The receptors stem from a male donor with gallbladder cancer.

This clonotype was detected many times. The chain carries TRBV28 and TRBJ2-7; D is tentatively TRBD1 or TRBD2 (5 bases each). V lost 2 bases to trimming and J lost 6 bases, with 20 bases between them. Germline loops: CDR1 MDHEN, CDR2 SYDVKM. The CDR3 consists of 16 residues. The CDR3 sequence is CASSLGASIKEGEQYF. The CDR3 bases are TGTGCCAGCAGTTTAGGGGCCTCCATCAAAGAGGGCGAGCAGTACTTC.

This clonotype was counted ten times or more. The DNA of the CDR3 is TGTGCCAGCAGCTTTTCTGGGCGGAGCCACCAAGAGACCCAGTACTTC. Translation gives CASSFSGRSHQETQYF. The gene calls are TRBV5-4 and TRBJ2-5; D unclear. Trimming stripped 2 bases from V and 0 bases from J, with 14 bases between. This CDR3 has 16 residues. CDR1 is SGHNT and CDR2 is YYREEE in the germline V gene (reference sequence).

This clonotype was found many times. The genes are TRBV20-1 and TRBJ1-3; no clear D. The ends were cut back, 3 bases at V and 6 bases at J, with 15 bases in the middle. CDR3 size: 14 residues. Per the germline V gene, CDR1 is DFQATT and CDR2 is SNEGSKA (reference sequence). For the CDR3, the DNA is TGCAGTGCTAGTCCCCACCCGGGGTTAAACACCATATATTTT. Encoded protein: CSASPHPGLNTIYF.

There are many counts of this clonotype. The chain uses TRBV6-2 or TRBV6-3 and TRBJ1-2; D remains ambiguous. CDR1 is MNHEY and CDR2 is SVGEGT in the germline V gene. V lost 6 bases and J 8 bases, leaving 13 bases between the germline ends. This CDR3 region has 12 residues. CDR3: CASSPTPQGYTF. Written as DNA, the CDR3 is TGTGCCAGCAGCCCCACACCACAGGGCTACACCTTC.

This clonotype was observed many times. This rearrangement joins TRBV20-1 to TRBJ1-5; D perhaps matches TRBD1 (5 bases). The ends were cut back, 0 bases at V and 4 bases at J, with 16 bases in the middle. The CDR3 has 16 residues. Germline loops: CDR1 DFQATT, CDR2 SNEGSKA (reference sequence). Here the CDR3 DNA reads TGCAGTGCTAGAGAAGGGACTCGGCCCCCAAATCAGCCCCAGCATTTT. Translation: CSAREGTRPPNQPQHF.

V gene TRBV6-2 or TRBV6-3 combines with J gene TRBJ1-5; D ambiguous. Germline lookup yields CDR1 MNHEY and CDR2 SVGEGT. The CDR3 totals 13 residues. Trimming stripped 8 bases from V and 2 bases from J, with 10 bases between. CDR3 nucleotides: TGTGCCAGCGCTACCGGGGGCAATCAGCCCCAGCATTTT. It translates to CASATGGNQPQHF.

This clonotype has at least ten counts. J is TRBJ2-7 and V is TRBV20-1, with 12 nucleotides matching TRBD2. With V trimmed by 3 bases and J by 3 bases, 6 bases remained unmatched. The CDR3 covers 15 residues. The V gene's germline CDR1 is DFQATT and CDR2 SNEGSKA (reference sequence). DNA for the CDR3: TGCAGTGCTAGTGTGACTAGCGGGGGATTCTACGAGCAGTACTTC. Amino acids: CSASVTSGGFYEQYF.

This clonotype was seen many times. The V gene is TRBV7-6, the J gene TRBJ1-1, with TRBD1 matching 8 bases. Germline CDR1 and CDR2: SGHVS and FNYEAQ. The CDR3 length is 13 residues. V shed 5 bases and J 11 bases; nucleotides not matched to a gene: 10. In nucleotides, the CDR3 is TGTGCCAGCAGCGTGGACAGGGTATCGGGTGCTTTCTTT. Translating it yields CASSVDRVSGAFF.

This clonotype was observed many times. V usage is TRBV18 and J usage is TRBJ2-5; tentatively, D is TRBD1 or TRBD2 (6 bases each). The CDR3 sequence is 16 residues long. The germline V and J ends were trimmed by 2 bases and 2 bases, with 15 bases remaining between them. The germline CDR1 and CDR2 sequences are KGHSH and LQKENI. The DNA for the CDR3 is TGTGCCAGCTCACCAAGACCCCGGGGGCAACAAGAGACCCAGTACTTC. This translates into CASSPRPRGQQETQYF.

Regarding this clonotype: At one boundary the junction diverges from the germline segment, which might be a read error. CDR3 residues: CASSLVRGTSKTKEIQYF. CDR3 nucleotide sequence: TGTGCCAGCAGCTTAGTCCGCGGGACTAGCAAAACGAAAGAGATCCAGTACTTC. V gene TRBV7-8 combines with J gene TRBJ2-5; 9 nucleotides agree with TRBD2. CDR3 length equals 18 residues. CDR1 is SGHVS, CDR2 FQNEAQ, per germline.

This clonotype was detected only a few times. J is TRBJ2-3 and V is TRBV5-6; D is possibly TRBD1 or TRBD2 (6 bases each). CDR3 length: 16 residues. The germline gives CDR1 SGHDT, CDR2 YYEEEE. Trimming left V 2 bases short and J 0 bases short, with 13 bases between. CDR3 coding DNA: TGTGCCAGCAGCTTAAGACGGGGGACAAGCACAGATACGCAGTATTTT. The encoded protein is CASSLRRGTSTDTQYF. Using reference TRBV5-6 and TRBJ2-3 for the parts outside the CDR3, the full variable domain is DAGVTQSPTHLIKTRGQQVTLRCSPKSGHDTVSWYQQALGQGPQFIFQYYEEEERQRGNFPDRFSGHQFPNYSSELNVNALLLGDSALYLCASSLRRGTSTDTQYFGPGTRLTVL.

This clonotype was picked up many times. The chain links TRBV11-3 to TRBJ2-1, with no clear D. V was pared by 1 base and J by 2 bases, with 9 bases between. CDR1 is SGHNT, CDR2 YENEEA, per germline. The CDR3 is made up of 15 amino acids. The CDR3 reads CASSLGAATYNEQFF. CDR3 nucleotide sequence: TGTGCCAGCAGCTTAGGGGCCGCTACCTACAATGAGCAGTTCTTC.

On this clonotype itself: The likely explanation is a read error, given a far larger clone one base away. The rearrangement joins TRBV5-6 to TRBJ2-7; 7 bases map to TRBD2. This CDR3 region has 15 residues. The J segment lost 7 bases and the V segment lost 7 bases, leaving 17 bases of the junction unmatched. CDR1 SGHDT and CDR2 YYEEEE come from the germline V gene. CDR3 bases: TGTGCCAGCGCCCCCCGGCGGGGGTACGGCAATGAGCAGTACTTC. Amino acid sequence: CASAPRRGYGNEQYF. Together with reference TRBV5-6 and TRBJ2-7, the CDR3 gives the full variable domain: DAGVTQSPTHLIKTRGQQVTLRCSPKSGHDTVSWYQQALGQGPQFIFQYYEEEERQRGNFPDRFSGHQFPNYSSELNVNALLLGDSALYLCASAPRRGYGNEQYFGPGTRLTVT.

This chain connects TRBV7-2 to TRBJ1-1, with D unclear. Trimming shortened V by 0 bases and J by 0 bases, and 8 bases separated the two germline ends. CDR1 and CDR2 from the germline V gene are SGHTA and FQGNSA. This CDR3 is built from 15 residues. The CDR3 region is CASSLAGQLNTEAFF. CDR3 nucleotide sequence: TGTGCCAGCAGCTTAGCGGGTCAGTTGAACACTGAAGCTTTCTTT.

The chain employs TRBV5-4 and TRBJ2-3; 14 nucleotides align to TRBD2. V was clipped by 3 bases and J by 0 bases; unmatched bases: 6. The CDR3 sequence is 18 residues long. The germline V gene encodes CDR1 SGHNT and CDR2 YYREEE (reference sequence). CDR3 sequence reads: CASSSGTSGRTSTDTQYF. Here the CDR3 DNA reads TGTGCCAGCAGCTCCGGGACTAGCGGGAGAACTAGCACAGATACGCAGTATTTT.

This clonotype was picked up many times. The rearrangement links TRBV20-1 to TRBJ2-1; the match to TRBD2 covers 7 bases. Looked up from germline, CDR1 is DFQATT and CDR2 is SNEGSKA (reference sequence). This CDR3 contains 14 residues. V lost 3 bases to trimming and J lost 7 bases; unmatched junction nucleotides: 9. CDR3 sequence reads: CSASGGTPWNEQFF. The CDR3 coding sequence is TGCAGTGCTAGCGGGGGGACCCCTTGGAATGAGCAGTTCTTC.

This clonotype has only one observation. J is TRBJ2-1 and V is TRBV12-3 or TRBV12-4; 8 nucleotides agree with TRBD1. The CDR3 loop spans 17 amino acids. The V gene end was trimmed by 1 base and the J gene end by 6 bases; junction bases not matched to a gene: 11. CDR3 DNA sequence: TGTGCCAGCAGTTTAGTGTTCGGACAGGGATTTGGCAATGAGCAGTTCTTC. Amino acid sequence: CASSLVFGQGFGNEQFF.

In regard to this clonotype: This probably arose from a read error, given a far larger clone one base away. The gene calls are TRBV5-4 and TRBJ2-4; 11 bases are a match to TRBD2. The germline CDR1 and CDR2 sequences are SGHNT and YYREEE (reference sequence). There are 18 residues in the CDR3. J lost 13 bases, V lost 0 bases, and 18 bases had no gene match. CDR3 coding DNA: TGTGCCAGCAGCTTGGTCCGGTCTAGCGGGGGGTCCTACAATGAGCAGTACTTC. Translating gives CASSLVRSSGGSYNEQYF.

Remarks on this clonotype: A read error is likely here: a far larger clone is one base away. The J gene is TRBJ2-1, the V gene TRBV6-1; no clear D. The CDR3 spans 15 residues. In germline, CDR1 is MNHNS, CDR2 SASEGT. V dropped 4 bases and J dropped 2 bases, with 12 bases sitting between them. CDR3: CASSAPPGAYNEQFF. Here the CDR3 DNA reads TGTGCCAGCAGTGCGCCACCTGGGGCCTACAATGAGCAGTTCTTC.

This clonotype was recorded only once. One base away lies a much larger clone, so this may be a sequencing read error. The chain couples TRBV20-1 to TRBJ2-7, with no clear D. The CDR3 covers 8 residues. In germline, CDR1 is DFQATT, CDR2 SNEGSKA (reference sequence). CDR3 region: CGASYEYF. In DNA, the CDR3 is TGCGGTGCTAGTTATGAGTACTTC.

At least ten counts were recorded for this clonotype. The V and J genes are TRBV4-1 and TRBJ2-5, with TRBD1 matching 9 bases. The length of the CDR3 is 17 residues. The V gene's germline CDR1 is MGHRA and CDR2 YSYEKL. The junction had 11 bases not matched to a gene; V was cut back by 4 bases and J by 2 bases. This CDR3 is CASSPGQGKVYQETQYF. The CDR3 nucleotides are TGCGCCAGCAGCCCCGGACAGGGGAAGGTTTATCAAGAGACCCAGTACTTC.